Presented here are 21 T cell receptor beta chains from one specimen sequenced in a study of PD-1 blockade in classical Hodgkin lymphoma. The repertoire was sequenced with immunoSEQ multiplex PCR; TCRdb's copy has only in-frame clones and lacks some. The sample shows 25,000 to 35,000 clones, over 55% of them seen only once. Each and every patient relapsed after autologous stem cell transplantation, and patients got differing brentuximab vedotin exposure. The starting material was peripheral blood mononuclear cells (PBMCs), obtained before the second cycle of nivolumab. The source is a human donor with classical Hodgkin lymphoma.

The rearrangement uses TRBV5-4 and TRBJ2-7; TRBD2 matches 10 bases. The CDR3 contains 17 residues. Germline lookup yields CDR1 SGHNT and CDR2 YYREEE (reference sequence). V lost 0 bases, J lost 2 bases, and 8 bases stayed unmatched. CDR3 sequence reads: CASSLVSGGAFAYEQYF. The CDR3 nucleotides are TGTGCCAGCAGCTTGGTAAGCGGGGGGGCCTTCGCCTACGAGCAGTACTTC.

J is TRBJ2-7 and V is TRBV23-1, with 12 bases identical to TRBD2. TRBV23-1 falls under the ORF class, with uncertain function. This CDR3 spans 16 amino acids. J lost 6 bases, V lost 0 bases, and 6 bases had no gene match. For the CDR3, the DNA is TGCGCCAGCAGTCAATCATCGCCTAGCGGGGGGGTCGAGCAGTACTTC. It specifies CASSQSSPSGGVEQYF.

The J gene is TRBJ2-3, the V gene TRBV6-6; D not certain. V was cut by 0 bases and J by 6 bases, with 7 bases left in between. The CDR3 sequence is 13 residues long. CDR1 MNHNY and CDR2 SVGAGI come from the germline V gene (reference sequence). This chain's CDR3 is CASSYSPRDTQYF. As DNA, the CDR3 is TGTGCCAGCAGTTACTCCCCTCGGGATACGCAGTATTTT.

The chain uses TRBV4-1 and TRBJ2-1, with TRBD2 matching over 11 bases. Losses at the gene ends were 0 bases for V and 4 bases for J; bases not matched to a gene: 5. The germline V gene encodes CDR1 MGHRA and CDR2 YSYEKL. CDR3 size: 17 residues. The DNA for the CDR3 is TGCGCCAGCAGCCAAGAGTCGGGGACTAGCGGTTACAATGAGCAGTTCTTC. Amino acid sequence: CASSQESGTSGYNEQFF.

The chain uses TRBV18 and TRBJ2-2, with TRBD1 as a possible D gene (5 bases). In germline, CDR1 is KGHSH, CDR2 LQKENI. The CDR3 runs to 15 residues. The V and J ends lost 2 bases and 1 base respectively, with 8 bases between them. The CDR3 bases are TGTGCCAGCTCACCAGGGCAGGGGAACACCGGGGAGCTGTTTTTT. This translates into CASSPGQGNTGELFF.

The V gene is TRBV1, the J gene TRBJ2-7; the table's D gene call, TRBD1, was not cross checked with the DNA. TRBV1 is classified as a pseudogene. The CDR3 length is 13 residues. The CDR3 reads CTSRQGAINEQYF. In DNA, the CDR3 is TGCACCAGCAGACAGGGGGCGATAAACGAGCAGTACTTC.

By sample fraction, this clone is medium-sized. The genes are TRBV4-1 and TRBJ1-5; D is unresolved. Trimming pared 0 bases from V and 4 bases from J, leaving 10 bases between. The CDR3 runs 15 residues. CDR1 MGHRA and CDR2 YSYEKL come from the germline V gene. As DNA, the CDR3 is TGCGCCAGCAGCCAAGATAAACAGTCTAATCAGCCCCAGCATTTT. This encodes CASSQDKQSNQPQHF.

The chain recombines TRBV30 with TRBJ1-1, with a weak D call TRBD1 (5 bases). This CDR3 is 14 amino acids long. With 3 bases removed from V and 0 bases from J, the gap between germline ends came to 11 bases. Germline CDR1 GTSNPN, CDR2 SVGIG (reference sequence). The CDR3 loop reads CAWSWGVMNTEAFF. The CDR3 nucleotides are TGTGCCTGGAGCTGGGGGGTCATGAACACTGAAGCTTTCTTT. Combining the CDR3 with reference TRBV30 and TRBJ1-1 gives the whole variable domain SQTIHQWPATLVQPVGSPLSLECTVEGTSNPNLYWYRQAAGRGLQLLFYSVGIGQISSEVPQNLSASRPQDRQFILSSKKLLLSDSGFYLCAWSWGVMNTEAFFGQGTRLTVV.

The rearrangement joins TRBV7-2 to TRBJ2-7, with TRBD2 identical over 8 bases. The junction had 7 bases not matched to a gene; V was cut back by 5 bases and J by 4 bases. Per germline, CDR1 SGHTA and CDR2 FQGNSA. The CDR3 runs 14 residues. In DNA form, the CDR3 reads TGTGCCAGCAGCATCGGGGGGGCTGGGTACGAGCAGTACTTC. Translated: CASSIGGAGYEQYF.

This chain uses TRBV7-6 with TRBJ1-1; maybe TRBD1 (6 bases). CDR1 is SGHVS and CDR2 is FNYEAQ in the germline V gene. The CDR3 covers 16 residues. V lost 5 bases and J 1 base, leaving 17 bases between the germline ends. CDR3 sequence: CASSHRTRGRNTEAFF. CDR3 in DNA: TGTGCCAGCAGCCATCGGACTAGGGGGAGGAACACTGAAGCTTTCTTT.

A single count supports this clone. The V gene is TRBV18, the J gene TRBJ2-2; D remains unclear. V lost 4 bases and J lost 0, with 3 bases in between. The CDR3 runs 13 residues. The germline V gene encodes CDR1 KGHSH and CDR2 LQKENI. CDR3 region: CASSRTNTGELFF. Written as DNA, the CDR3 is TGTGCCAGCTCACGAACGAACACCGGGGAGCTGTTTTTT.

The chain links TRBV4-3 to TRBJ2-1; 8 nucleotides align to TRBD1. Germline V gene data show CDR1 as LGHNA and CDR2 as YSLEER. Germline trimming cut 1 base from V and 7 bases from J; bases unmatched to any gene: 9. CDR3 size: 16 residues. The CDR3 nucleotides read TGCGCCAGCAGCCAAGCGGCAGGGGGCGCGGGGAATGAGCAGTTCTTC. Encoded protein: CASSQAAGGAGNEQFF.

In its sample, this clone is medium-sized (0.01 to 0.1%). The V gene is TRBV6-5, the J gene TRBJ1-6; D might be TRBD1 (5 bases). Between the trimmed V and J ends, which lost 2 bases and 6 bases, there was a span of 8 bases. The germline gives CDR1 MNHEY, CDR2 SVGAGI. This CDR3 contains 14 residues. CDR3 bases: TGTGCCAGCAGTTACACAGGTTCTAATTCACCCCTCCACTTT. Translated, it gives CASSYTGSNSPLHF.

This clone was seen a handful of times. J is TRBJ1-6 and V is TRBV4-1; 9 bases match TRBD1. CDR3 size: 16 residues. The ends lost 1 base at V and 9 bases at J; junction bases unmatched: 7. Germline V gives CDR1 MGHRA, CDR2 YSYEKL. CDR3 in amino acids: CASSQAPQGARSPLHF. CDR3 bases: TGCGCCAGCAGCCAAGCGCCACAGGGGGCTCGTTCACCCCTCCACTTT.

CDR3 bases: TGTGCCAGCAGTCCACCATCTATTGAGCAGTTCTTC. This gives the protein CASSPPSIEQFF. The V call is TRBV27, the J call TRBJ2-1; D not resolved. The CDR3 totals 12 residues. Germline CDR1 MNHEY, CDR2 SMNVEV (reference sequence). V was clipped by 5 bases and J by 9 bases, with 11 bases between them.

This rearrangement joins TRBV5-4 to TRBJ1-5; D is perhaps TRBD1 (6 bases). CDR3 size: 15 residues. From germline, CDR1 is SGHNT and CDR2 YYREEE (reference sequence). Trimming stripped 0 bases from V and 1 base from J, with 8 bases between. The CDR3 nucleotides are TGTGCCAGCAGCTTGGGGAGGGGGAGCAATCAGCCCCAGCATTTT. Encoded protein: CASSLGRGSNQPQHF.

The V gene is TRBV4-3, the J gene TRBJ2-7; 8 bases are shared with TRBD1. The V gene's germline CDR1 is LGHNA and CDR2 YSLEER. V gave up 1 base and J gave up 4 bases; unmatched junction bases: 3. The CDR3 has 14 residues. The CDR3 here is CASSQGQGYYEQYF. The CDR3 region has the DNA TGCGCCAGCAGCCAAGGACAGGGGTATTACGAGCAGTACTTC.

This CDR3 reads CASSHGTGDLSGNTIYF. Here the CDR3 DNA reads TGCGCCAGCAGCCATGGGACAGGGGACCTCTCTGGAAACACCATATATTTT. This rearrangement joins TRBV4-1 to TRBJ1-3, with TRBD1 matching over 10 bases. This CDR3 region has 17 residues. Germline V gene sequence: CDR1 MGHRA, CDR2 YSYEKL. Trimming removed 3 bases from V and 0 bases from J; junction bases left unmatched: 5.

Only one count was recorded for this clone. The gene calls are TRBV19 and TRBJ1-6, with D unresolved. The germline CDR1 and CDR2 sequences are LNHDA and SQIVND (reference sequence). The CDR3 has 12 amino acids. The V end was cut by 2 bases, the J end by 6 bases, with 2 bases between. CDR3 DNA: TGTGCCAGTAGTATACTTAATTCACCCCTCCACTTT. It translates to CASSILNSPLHF. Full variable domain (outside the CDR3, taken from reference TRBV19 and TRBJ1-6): DGGITQSPKYLFRKEGQNVTLSCEQNLNHDAMYWYRQDPGQGLRLIYYSQIVNDFQKGDIAEGYSVSREKKESFPLTVTSAQKNPTAFYLCASSILNSPLHFGNGTRLTVT.

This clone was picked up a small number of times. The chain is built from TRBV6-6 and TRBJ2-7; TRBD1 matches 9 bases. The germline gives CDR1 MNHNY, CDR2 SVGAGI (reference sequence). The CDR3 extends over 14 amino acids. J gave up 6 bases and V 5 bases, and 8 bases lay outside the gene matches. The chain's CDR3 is CASSNGGTGLEQYF. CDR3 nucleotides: TGTGCCAGCAGTAATGGGGGGACAGGGCTCGAGCAGTACTTC.

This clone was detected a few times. CDR3 sequence reads: CASSSTGGNTEAFF. Here the CDR3 DNA reads TGTGCCAGCAGCTCCACAGGGGGGAACACTGAAGCTTTCTTT. The V call is TRBV9, the J call TRBJ1-1; the match to TRBD1 covers 8 bases. CDR3 length: 14 residues. The germline V gene has CDR1 SGDLS and CDR2 YYNGEE. J was trimmed by 1 base and V by 4 bases; bases with no gene match: 3.